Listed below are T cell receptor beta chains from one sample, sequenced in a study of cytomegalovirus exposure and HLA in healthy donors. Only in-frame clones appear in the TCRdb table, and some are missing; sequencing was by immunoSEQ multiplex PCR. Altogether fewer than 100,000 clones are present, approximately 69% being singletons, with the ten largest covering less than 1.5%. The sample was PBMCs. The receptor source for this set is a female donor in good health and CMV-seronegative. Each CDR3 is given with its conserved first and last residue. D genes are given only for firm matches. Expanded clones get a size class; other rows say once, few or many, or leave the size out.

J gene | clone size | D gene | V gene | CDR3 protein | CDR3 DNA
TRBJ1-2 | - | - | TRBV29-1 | CSVQGTYGYTF | TGCAGCGTCCAGGGTACCTATGGCTACACCTTC
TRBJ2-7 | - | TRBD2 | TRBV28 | CASSSTGVAGGYEQYF | TGTGCCAGCAGTTCCACCGGGGTAGCGGGGGGGTACGAGCAGTACTTC
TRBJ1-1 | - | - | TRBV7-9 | CASSRNTEAFF | TGTGCCAGCAGCCGGAACACTGAAGCTTTCTTT
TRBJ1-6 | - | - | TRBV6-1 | CASSEARNSPLHF | TGTGCCAGCAGTGAAGCGCGGAATTCACCCCTCCACTTT
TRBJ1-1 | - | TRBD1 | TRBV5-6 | CASSLGTGGTEAFF | TGTGCCAGCAGCTTGGGGACAGGGGGCACTGAAGCTTTCTTT
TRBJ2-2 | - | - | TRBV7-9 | CAGLNTGELFF | TGTGCCGGCCTGAACACCGGGGAGCTGTTTTTT
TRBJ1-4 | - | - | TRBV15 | CATSRRGAGNEKLFF | TGTGCCACCAGCCGCCGGGGGGCCGGAAATGAAAAACTGTTTTTT
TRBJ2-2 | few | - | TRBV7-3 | CASSLHPSGRLGGELFF | TGTGCCAGCAGCTTGCACCCCAGCGGGCGATTGGGTGGGGAGCTGTTTTTT
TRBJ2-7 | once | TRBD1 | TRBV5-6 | CASRTTGAAYEQYF | TGTGCCAGCAGAACGACAGGGGCCGCCTACGAGCAGTACTTC
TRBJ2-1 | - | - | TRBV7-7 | CASSLLGDYNEQFF | TGTGCTAGCAGTCTTCTCGGAGATTACAATGAGCAGTTCTTC
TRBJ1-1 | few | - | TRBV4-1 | CASSQDRPRGMNTEAFF | TGCGCCAGCAGCCAAGATAGGCCTCGGGGGATGAACACTGAAGCTTTCTTT
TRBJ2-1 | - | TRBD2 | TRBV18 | CASYPLGGNEQFF | TGTGCCAGCTATCCATTGGGGGGGAATGAGCAGTTCTTC
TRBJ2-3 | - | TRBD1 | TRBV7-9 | CASSPRDRGTDTQYF | TGTGCCAGCTCACCCCGGGACAGGGGCACAGATACGCAGTATTTT
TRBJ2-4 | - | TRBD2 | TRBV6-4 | CASSDPWGGSSIIQYF | TGTGCCAGCAGTGACCCCTGGGGAGGGTCGAGCATCATTCAGTACTTC
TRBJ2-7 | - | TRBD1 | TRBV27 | CASSLWTGNEQYF | TGTGCCAGCAGTTTATGGACAGGGAACGAGCAGTACTTC
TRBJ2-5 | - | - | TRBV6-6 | CASSRGSETQYF | TGTGCCAGCAGTAGGGGTTCAGAGACCCAGTACTTC
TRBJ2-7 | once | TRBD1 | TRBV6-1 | CASWTGGSFYEQYF | TGTGCCAGCTGGACAGGGGGCTCCTTCTACGAGCAGTACTTC
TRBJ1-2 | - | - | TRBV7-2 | CASSLGTAYGYTF | TGTGCCAGCAGCTTAGGGACAGCCTATGGCTACACCTTC
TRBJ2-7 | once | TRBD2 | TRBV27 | CASSSGLAVYEQYF | TGTGCCAGCAGTTCGGGACTAGCGGTCTACGAGCAGTACTTC
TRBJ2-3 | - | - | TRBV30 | CAWGPGQGGTDTQYF | TGTGCCTGGGGGCCCGGACAGGGAGGGACAGATACGCAGTATTTT
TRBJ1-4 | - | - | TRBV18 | CASSPQTGTNEKLFF | TGTGCCAGCTCACCACAGACAGGAACTAATGAAAAACTGTTTTTT
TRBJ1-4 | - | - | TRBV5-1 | CASSWRTPTTNEKLFF | TGCGCCAGCAGCTGGAGAACTCCTACAACTAATGAAAAACTGTTTTTT
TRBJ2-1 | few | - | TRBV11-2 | CASSPQVGSSPYNEQFF | TGTGCCAGCAGCCCCCAGGTGGGCTCTTCCCCCTACAATGAGCAGTTCTTC
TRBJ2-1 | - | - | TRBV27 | CASSIRTGMGREGQGEQFF | TGTGCCAGCAGTATACGGACAGGGATGGGGCGGGAGGGCCAGGGTGAGCAGTTCTTC
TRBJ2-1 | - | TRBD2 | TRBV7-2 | CASSLAPGLAGGPKVFF | TGTGCCAGCAGCTTAGCCCCGGGACTAGCGGGGGGGCCAAAGGTATTCTTC
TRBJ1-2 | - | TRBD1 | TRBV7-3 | CASSLDRAGYTF | TGTGCCAGCAGCCTCGACAGGGCTGGCTACACCTTC
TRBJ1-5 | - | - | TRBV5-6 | CASSFAGNQPQHF | TGTGCCAGCAGCTTCGCGGGCAATCAGCCCCAGCATTTT
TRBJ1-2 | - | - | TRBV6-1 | CASSERSEGGYGYTF | TGTGCCAGCAGTGAGCGGTCGGAAGGCGGCTATGGCTACACCTTC
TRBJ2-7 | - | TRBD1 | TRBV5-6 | CASSPQGQGAYEQYF | TGTGCCAGCAGCCCCCAGGGTCAGGGGGCCTACGAGCAGTACTTC
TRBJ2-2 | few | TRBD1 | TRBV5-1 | CASSLDRGRSGELFF | TGCGCCAGCAGCTTGGACAGGGGGCGTAGCGGGGAGCTGTTTTTT
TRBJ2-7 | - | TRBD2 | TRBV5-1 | CASSSTGTSGIYEQYF | TGCGCCAGCAGCTCGACCGGGACTAGCGGAATCTACGAGCAGTACTTC
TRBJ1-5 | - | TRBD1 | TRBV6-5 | CASSAGTGNQPQHF | TGTGCCAGCAGCGCAGGGACAGGGAATCAGCCCCAGCATTTT
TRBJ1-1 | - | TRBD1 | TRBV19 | CASIRTGHTEAFF | TGTGCCAGTATTCGGACAGGGCACACTGAAGCTTTCTTT